The present entry profiles one TCR beta chain with its context. The target antigen is unknown. This specimen comes from a study of regulatory and conventional T cells in RAG deficiency. Germline CDR1 is SGHDT and CDR2 is YYEEEE. The CDR3 extends over 18 amino acids. V was clipped by 0 bases and J by 0 bases, with 16 bases between them. Sequencing was performed with immunoSEQ multiplex PCR; in TCRdb, only in-frame clones are kept and a portion is missing. In the table there are some 28,000 clones, about nine tenths of which are singletons. The sorted regulatory T cells were CD4+, CD25-high and CD127-low, with genomic DNA sequenced. Study conclusions and caveats: Shorter CDR3s in all patient subsets; >80% Treg-Tconv overlap in Omenn. Other subsets showed 8.5 to 10-fold reductions, but Treg unique TCR beta sequences fell about 92-fold in these patients. Shannon entropy fell and Simpson indices rose in RAG-deficient patients.

These data were also reused for a study on regulatory T cells. From that paper: The PCR used 52 TRBV and 13 TRBJ primers. Patient repertoires had restricted TRB V-J pairs and skewed V and J usage, most in Tregs.

The sample taken for sequencing was Tregs sorted from blood. This chain connects TRBV5-6 to TRBJ1-3, with D unresolved. The source is a human donor in good health. This CDR3 is CASSLAAYVDLSGNTIYF. DNA of the CDR3: TGTGCCAGCAGCTTGGCCGCGTATGTGGACCTCTCTGGAAACACCATATATTTT.